This T cell receptor (beta chain) derives from a study of shared clonotypes between healthy human individuals. Study-level background: The donor pool was made up of two women and a few men aged 18 to 49.

Within Nashville, Tennessee resided all donors, each a Caucasian adult. Replicate PCRs for unsorted PBMC used 250 to 300 ng DNA (about 30,000 T cell genomes). Assay used: immunoSEQ multiplex PCR; TCRdb lists only in-frame clones, some missing. The repertoire has about 460,000 clones, 60% to 80% of them found once; the top ten carry around 12%. CDR1 and CDR2 from the germline V gene are LNHDA and SQIVND (reference sequence). Trimming shortened V by 5 bases and J by 7 bases, and 20 bases separated the two germline ends. The CDR3 spans 16 residues. In the case of this clone: What it binds is unknown.

Broader study findings: The sampled material consisted only of blood, and tissue repertoires are likely to differ.

This chain links TRBV19 with TRBJ1-4; a weak D match, TRBD1 (5 bases). The sequence was obtained from a woman between 35 and 50 years old in good health. Some clones in this sample may be carry-over from other donors' samples. Sequencing was carried out using PBMCs. CDR3 residues: CASSRNPGTMSEKLFF. CDR3 DNA: TGTGCCAGTAGTCGCAATCCCGGGACGATGAGTGAAAAACTGTTTTTT.